Listed below are T cell receptor beta chains from one sample, sequenced in a study of T cell responses to AZD1222 COVID-19 vaccine. The repertoire was sequenced with immunoSEQ multiplex PCR; TCRdb's copy has only in-frame clones and lacks some. The sample lists more than 85,000 clones; less than 95% were seen once. Sequencing was performed on peripheral blood, taken on day 0 of AZD1222 vaccination. The receptors here all came from an adult in good health. Each CDR3 is given with its conserved first and last residue. A D gene is named only where the DNA matches it firmly. Not every row has a clone size; where given, it reads once, few, many or a size class.

v_call: TRBV11-3
d_call: -
j_call: TRBJ2-5
clone_size: -
cdr3_nt: TGTGCCAGCAGCTTAGATGGGGACCAAGAGACCCAGTACTTC
cdr3_aa: CASSLDGDQETQYF

v_call: TRBV10-1
d_call: TRBD1
j_call: TRBJ2-3
clone_size: -
cdr3_nt: TGCGCCAGCCGCCCGACAGGGGTCCGCACAGATACGCAGTATTTT
cdr3_aa: CASRPTGVRTDTQYF

v_call: TRBV7-2
d_call: -
j_call: TRBJ1-4
clone_size: few
cdr3_nt: TGTGCCAGCAGCTTAAATTTAAGGAGTGCAACTAATGAAAAACTGTTTTTT
cdr3_aa: CASSLNLRSATNEKLFF

v_call: TRBV29-1
d_call: -
j_call: TRBJ1-2
clone_size: -
cdr3_nt: TGCAGCGTTGACGCCGGGCGCTCATATGGCTACACCTTC
cdr3_aa: CSVDAGRSYGYTF

v_call: TRBV7-2
d_call: TRBD2
j_call: TRBJ2-7
clone_size: -
cdr3_nt: TGTGCCAGCAGCTCCTTTACTAGCGGGGGAGACGAGCAGTACTTC
cdr3_aa: CASSSFTSGGDEQYF

v_call: TRBV19
d_call: -
j_call: TRBJ1-2
clone_size: -
cdr3_nt: TGTGCCAGTAGTATAGAGGGGTTCCGGGATGGCTACACCTTC
cdr3_aa: CASSIEGFRDGYTF

v_call: TRBV5-6
d_call: TRBD1
j_call: TRBJ1-1
clone_size: -
cdr3_nt: TGTGCCAGCAGCTTCCTTAATGGACAGGCTGTTCGGGGCACTGAAGCTTTCTTT
cdr3_aa: CASSFLNGQAVRGTEAFF

v_call: TRBV28
d_call: TRBD1
j_call: TRBJ2-3
clone_size: -
cdr3_nt: TGTGCCAGCCGGGACAGCCTTAGGGATACGCAGTATTTT
cdr3_aa: CASRDSLRDTQYF

v_call: TRBV5-4
d_call: -
j_call: TRBJ2-5
clone_size: -
cdr3_nt: TGTGCCAGCAGAAGGGCTAACAGGGAAGAGACCCAGTACTTC
cdr3_aa: CASRRANREETQYF

v_call: TRBV15
d_call: -
j_call: TRBJ1-1
clone_size: -
cdr3_nt: TGTGCCACCAGCAGAGATGCCGGACCCACGAACACTGAAGCTTTCTTT
cdr3_aa: CATSRDAGPTNTEAFF

v_call: TRBV5-1
d_call: TRBD1
j_call: TRBJ1-5
clone_size: -
cdr3_nt: TGCGCCAGCAGATCGGGACAGCTCCTGGGCGAGCCCCAGCATTTT
cdr3_aa: CASRSGQLLGEPQHF

v_call: TRBV5-4
d_call: -
j_call: TRBJ1-2
clone_size: -
cdr3_nt: TGTGCCAGCAGCTCGGGACGGACTAACTATGGCTACACCTTC
cdr3_aa: CASSSGRTNYGYTF

v_call: TRBV29-1
d_call: TRBD2
j_call: TRBJ2-3
clone_size: -
cdr3_nt: TGCAGCGTTGACCCCTGGGCTAGCGGGGGACAAGATACGCAGTATTTT
cdr3_aa: CSVDPWASGGQDTQYF

v_call: TRBV6-4
d_call: -
j_call: TRBJ2-1
clone_size: -
cdr3_nt: TGTGCCAGCAGTGACTCAGGTCATATCTATGAGCAGTTCTTC
cdr3_aa: CASSDSGHIYEQFF